This T cell receptor (beta chain) was identified during a study of cytomegalovirus exposure and HLA in healthy donors. Turning to the study itself: Membership in the Caucasian-associated ancestry cluster was found for around 81% of approximately 380 genotyped donors. Regarding the study as a whole: Segments of the TCR beta V type were, in most cases, productive about 87% or about 30% of the time in an earlier analysis. Rare TCR sequences predominated, though certain public TCRs were found in many donors. Investigators reported about 160 TCR beta chains as tied to cytomegalovirus.

This CDR3 has 14 residues. CDR1 is SNHLY, CDR2 FYNNEI, per germline. Trimming left V 8 bases short and J 3 bases short, with 17 bases between. As regards this clone: Its target is unknown.

Primers: 60 Vbeta forward and 13 Jbeta reverse. This table comes from immunoSEQ multiplex PCR, and its TCRdb copy is limited to in-frame clones, with some not included. The table lists fewer than 200,000 clones, roughly 90% of them singletons. This receptor was identified in a girl under three years old in good health and CMV-seronegative. The rearrangement joins TRBV2 to TRBJ2-7, with D perhaps matching TRBD2 (6 bases). Sequences were obtained from PBMCs. The CDR3 spells CASLYEARGYEQYF. The CDR3 nucleotides read TGTGCCAGCCTTTACGAGGCGCGGGGCTACGAGCAGTACTTC.